This entry is about one TCR beta chain. The antigen remains undetermined. The data originate from a study of post-analysis software for immune sequencing data. Regarding the study as a whole: Normalized Chao1 diversity was significantly lower in multiple sclerosis patients than in controls.

TCR beta cDNA libraries had unique molecular identifiers. Once roughly 1 to 10 million T cells were used, roughly 490,000 cDNA molecules resulted. TCRdb re-called the PCR reads through MiXCR, storing one row per CDR3 protein. The sample lists hundreds of thousands of distinct CDR3 sequences, about 60% seen once, with approximately 10% in the top ten. The source is a girl aged 2-10 years with multiple sclerosis. Specimen: blood.

CDR3 DNA sequence: TGTGCCAGCAAGGGAACGGGAGCCAGGGGTTATAATTACGCAGATACGCAGTATTTT. Translation: CASKGTGARGYNYADTQYF. The chain carries TRBV7-9 and TRBJ2-3; either TRBD1 or TRBD2 may supply D (6 bases each). The CDR3 spans 19 residues. Trimming pared 7 bases from V and 4 bases from J, leaving 30 bases between. Germline CDR1 SEHNR, CDR2 FQNEAQ (reference sequence).